Each of the 25 T cell receptor beta chains below was sequenced from the same sample in a study of T-cell reconstitution after alpha-beta-depleted transplantation in children. Unique molecular identifiers were used in preparing the TCRbeta library. MiXCR, applied by TCRdb to the PCR reads, yields one record per CDR3 protein. The sample has about 200,000 distinct CDR3 sequences, 5% to 6.5% seen once. The specimen comprised PBMCs, sampled before TCRalphabeta/CD19-depleted stem cell transplant. The receptor set was obtained from a girl less than two years old with combined immunodeficiency, due to receive a stem cell transplant.

This clonotype was observed many times. The chain carries TRBV12-3 or TRBV12-4 and TRBJ2-1; 8 bases match TRBD2. The length of the CDR3 is 14 residues. The junction had 5 bases not matched to a gene; V was cut back by 6 bases and J by 4 bases. The CDR3 nucleotides read TGTGCCAGCAGGATAGCGGGGACTTACAATGAGCAGTTCTTC. Translated: CASRIAGTYNEQFF.

This clonotype was seen ten or more times. The rearrangement uses TRBV11-3 and TRBJ2-2; TRBD1 aligns across 7 bases. CDR1 and CDR2 (germline): SGHNT, YENEEA. The CDR3 runs 14 residues. The J segment lost 5 bases and the V segment lost 5 bases, leaving 5 bases of the junction unmatched. The CDR3 reads CASSVGQPTGELFF. Written as DNA, the CDR3 is TGTGCCAGCAGCGTGGGACAGCCTACCGGGGAGCTGTTTTTT. The entire variable domain, with the rest obtained from reference TRBV11-3 and TRBJ2-2, is as follows: EAGVVQSPRYKIIEKKQPVAFWCNPISGHNTLYWYLQNLGQGPELLIRYENEEAVDDSQLPKDRFSAERLKGVDSTLKIQPAELGDSAVYLCASSVGQPTGELFFGEGSRLTVL.

There are many counts of this clonotype. The chain has TRBV5-1 and TRBJ1-1; weak D call: TRBD1 (6 bases). The CDR3 totals 14 residues. The V and J ends lost 4 bases and 5 bases respectively, with 15 bases between them. Per germline, CDR1 SGHRS and CDR2 YFSETQ. CDR3 amino acids: CASSPGATGTEAFF. DNA for the CDR3: TGCGCCAGCAGCCCGGGGGCTACTGGTACTGAAGCTTTCTTT. The entire variable domain, with the rest obtained from reference TRBV5-1 and TRBJ1-1, is as follows: KAGVTQTPRYLIKTRGQQVTLSCSPISGHRSVSWYQQTPGQGLQFLFEYFSETQRNKGNFPGRFSGRQFSNSRSEMNVSTLELGDSALYLCASSPGATGTEAFFGQGTRLTVV.

This clonotype came up many times. V usage is TRBV5-1 and J usage is TRBJ2-5, with D tentatively TRBD1 (5 bases). Trimming left V 0 bases short and J 5 bases short, with 14 bases between. The CDR3 is 15 amino acids. Per germline, CDR1 SGHRS and CDR2 YFSETQ. The CDR3 DNA follows: TGCGCCAGCAGCTTGGTCTTCCCAGGGTATGAGACCCAGTACTTC. This encodes CASSLVFPGYETQYF.

The chain carries TRBV5-1 and TRBJ2-1; D possibly corresponds to TRBD1 (6 bases). From germline, CDR1 is SGHRS and CDR2 YFSETQ. V was shortened by 4 bases and J by 2 bases, with 13 bases between the two germline ends. The CDR3 contains 15 residues. Written as DNA, the CDR3 is TGCGCCAGCAGCATCGACAGGATGACCTACAATGAGCAGTTCTTC. Translation: CASSIDRMTYNEQFF.

This clonotype appeared many times. V gene TRBV7-3 combines with J gene TRBJ2-4; the D is unclear. The CDR3 totals 13 residues. The V end was cut by 6 bases, the J end by 6 bases, with 12 bases between. Germline V lookup: CDR1 SGHTA, CDR2 FQGTGA. In nucleotides, the CDR3 is TGTGCCAGCAGTTTTGAAGCTGGAAACATTCAGTACTTC. Its translation: CASSFEAGNIQYF.

This clonotype came up many times. The gene calls are TRBV7-7 and TRBJ2-5; the D gene is possibly TRBD1 (6 bases). Germline V gene data show CDR1 as SSHAT and CDR2 as FNYEAQ (reference sequence). This CDR3 spans 17 amino acids. V lost 4 bases to trimming and J lost 2 bases, with 20 bases between them. CDR3 sequence: CASSSSPLGQLQETQYF. In DNA, the CDR3 is TGTGCCAGCAGCTCCTCACCCCTCGGACAGTTGCAAGAGACCCAGTACTTC.

The V gene is TRBV12-5, the J gene TRBJ2-1; no firm D call. Germline CDR1 is LGHNT and CDR2 is FRNRAP. V was shortened by 0 bases and J by 0 bases, with 12 bases between the two germline ends. The CDR3 extends over 17 amino acids. CDR3 protein: CASGLVMGWGSYNEQFF. The CDR3 DNA reads as TGTGCTAGTGGTTTGGTAATGGGGTGGGGCTCCTACAATGAGCAGTTCTTC.

This clonotype was seen ten or more times. This sequence joins TRBV28 and TRBJ2-7; 13 bases align to TRBD2. V was pared by 6 bases and J by 2 bases, with 4 bases of the junction left unmatched. CDR3 length equals 15 residues. Per germline, CDR1 MDHEN and CDR2 SYDVKM. The CDR3 coding sequence is TGTGCCAGCAGCCGCGGGACTAGCGGGACCTACGAGCAGTACTTC. This translates into CASSRGTSGTYEQYF.

This clonotype was seen ten or more times. The chain has TRBV12-3 or TRBV12-4 and TRBJ1-1; D is unresolved. V was cut by 0 bases and J by 4 bases, with 9 bases left in between. The CDR3 consists of 14 residues. CDR3 bases: TGTGCCAGCAGTTTAGCGCGGTACGGCACTGAAGCTTTCTTT. Its protein product is CASSLARYGTEAFF.

This clonotype showed up many times. CDR3 DNA: TGTGCCAGCAGTTCCTCGAGGGTTTTAGAGCAGTTCTTC. Translated: CASSSSRVLEQFF. The V and J genes are TRBV12-3 or TRBV12-4 and TRBJ2-1, with D maybe TRBD2 (5 bases). The CDR3 consists of 13 residues. With 4 bases removed from V and 10 bases from J, the gap between germline ends came to 14 bases.

This clonotype was counted at least ten times. CDR3 DNA sequence: TGTGCCAGCAGTTTGGACGGCAATAATTCACCCCTCCACTTT. It codes for CASSLDGNNSPLHF. The chain carries TRBV28 and TRBJ1-6; D is uncertain. Deletions cut 3 bases from V and 5 bases from J, with 8 bases between. The V gene's germline CDR1 is MDHEN and CDR2 SYDVKM. The length of the CDR3 is 14 residues.

There are many counts of this clonotype. The V call is TRBV4-1, the J call TRBJ2-2; D assignment may be TRBD1 or TRBD2 (5 bases each). V was shortened by 4 bases and J by 3 bases, with 18 bases between the two germline ends. Germline V gene data show CDR1 as MGHRA and CDR2 as YSYEKL. CDR3 size: 17 residues. The CDR3 is CASSPTYGARHTGELFF. In nucleotides, the CDR3 is TGCGCCAGCAGCCCAACCTACGGGGCGCGGCACACCGGGGAGCTGTTTTTT.

This clonotype was seen ten or more times. The CDR3 sequence is CSGNLGRGSYNEQFF. The CDR3, as DNA: TGCAGCGGGAATTTGGGGAGAGGCTCCTACAATGAGCAGTTCTTC. The gene calls are TRBV29-1 and TRBJ2-1, with D possibly matching TRBD2 (5 bases). Germline V CDR1 and CDR2: SQVTM, ANQGSEA. Trimming stripped 7 bases from V and 0 bases from J, with 16 bases between. The CDR3 has 15 amino acids.

This clonotype was picked up many times. The chain couples TRBV12-3 or TRBV12-4 to TRBJ2-5; no clear D. The CDR3 extends over 15 amino acids. V was shortened by 2 bases and J by 0 bases, with 10 bases between the two germline ends. DNA for the CDR3: TGTGCCAGCAGTTTACATCGGTTCGACCAAGAGACCCAGTACTTC. Its protein product is CASSLHRFDQETQYF.

This clonotype showed up many times. The rearrangement links TRBV29-1 to TRBJ2-3; D gene unclear. This CDR3 contains 11 residues. The germline V gene has CDR1 SQVTM and CDR2 ANQGSEA. The germline V and J ends were trimmed by 4 bases and 4 bases, with 6 bases remaining between them. The CDR3 DNA sequence: TGCAGCGTTGGCCGGTCAGATACGCAGTATTTT. Residues: CSVGRSDTQYF.

This clonotype was detected only a few times. V gene TRBV14 combines with J gene TRBJ2-3, with D possibly TRBD1 on 6 matching bases. The ends were cut back, 5 bases at V and 3 bases at J, with 18 bases in the middle. Germline CDR1 reads SGHDN; CDR2 reads FVKESK. This CDR3 is 16 amino acids long. CDR3 amino acids: CASSVLRTVNTDTQYF. CDR3 sequence (DNA): TGTGCCAGCAGCGTACTTCGGACAGTTAATACAGATACGCAGTATTTT.

This clonotype has at least ten counts. V is TRBV7-6 and J is TRBJ2-1; D ambiguous. CDR3 length: 13 amino acids. Looked up from germline, CDR1 is SGHVS and CDR2 is FNYEAQ. V was cut by 6 bases and J by 3 bases, with 9 bases left in between. CDR3 amino acids: CASSPPGYNEQFF. Here the CDR3 DNA reads TGTGCCAGCAGTCCACCGGGCTACAATGAGCAGTTCTTC.

A few counts support this clonotype. CDR3 sequence reads: CASRSGRMNTEAFF. The CDR3 DNA is TGTGCCAGCAGGTCCGGGCGCATGAACACTGAAGCTTTCTTT. The rearrangement joins TRBV12-3 or TRBV12-4 to TRBJ1-1; D unclear. CDR3 length equals 14 residues. V lost 6 bases and J lost 0, with 11 bases in between.

This clonotype was recorded at least ten times. The chain links TRBV29-1 to TRBJ2-1; TRBD2 matches at 10 bases. The CDR3 spans 15 residues. Trimming removed 3 bases from V and 3 bases from J; junction bases left unmatched: 5. CDR1 is SQVTM and CDR2 is ANQGSEA in the germline V gene. The CDR3 coding sequence is TGCAGCGTTGATGGCCTAGCGGGGGACTACAATGAGCAGTTCTTC. Translated, it gives CSVDGLAGDYNEQFF.

The rearrangement links TRBV29-1 to TRBJ2-7; D call uncertain. The ends were cut back, 5 bases at V and 7 bases at J, with 6 bases in the middle. Per germline, CDR1 SQVTM and CDR2 ANQGSEA. The CDR3 runs 9 residues. The CDR3 DNA reads as TGCAGCGTTATAGATGAGCAGTACTTC. It encodes CSVIDEQYF.

This clonotype was detected a few times. This chain uses TRBV27 with TRBJ2-1; possibly TRBD1 or TRBD2 for D (6 bases each). V lost 5 bases, J lost 5 bases, and 19 bases lay in between. Germline V gene sequence: CDR1 MNHEY, CDR2 SMNVEV (reference sequence). The CDR3 spans 16 residues. The DNA of the CDR3 is TGTGCCAGCAGTAAACGGGAGCCCCAGGGGCACAATGAGCAGTTCTTC. Residues: CASSKREPQGHNEQFF.

CDR3 sequence: CASSVGSGGTYEQYF. CDR3 DNA sequence: TGTGCCAGCAGCGTAGGCAGCGGGGGTACCTACGAGCAGTACTTC. This chain joins TRBV9 and TRBJ2-7; 8 bases are shared with TRBD2. The CDR3 totals 15 residues. The J segment lost 2 bases and the V segment lost 0 bases, leaving 4 bases of the junction unmatched. Germline-derived CDR1 and CDR2 are SGDLS and YYNGEE.

This clonotype occurred a few times. The V gene is TRBV5-1, the J gene TRBJ2-7, with D uncertain. The CDR3 consists of 15 residues. CDR1 SGHRS and CDR2 YFSETQ come from the germline V gene. The V and J ends lost 2 bases and 1 base respectively, with 13 bases between them. The CDR3: CASSLPTDGSYEQYF. CDR3 coding DNA: TGCGCCAGCAGCTTACCGACGGACGGATCCTACGAGCAGTACTTC.

This clonotype appeared many times. This chain joins TRBV29-1 and TRBJ2-7; TRBD1 agrees at 10 bases. The CDR3 has 13 residues. The V segment lost 3 bases and the J segment 6 bases; nucleotides outside the gene matches: 5. The germline V gene encodes CDR1 SQVTM and CDR2 ANQGSEA. Here the CDR3 DNA reads TGCAGCGTTGACAGGACAGGGGGTGGCGAGCAGTACTTC. It translates to CSVDRTGGGEQYF.